The rows below give T cell receptor beta chains drawn from one sample of a study of regulatory T cells in long-lasting Graves disease. Via MiXCR, TCRdb re-called the multiplex PCR reads, giving one row per CDR3 protein. In the table there are 400,000 to 500,000 distinct CDR3 sequences, around 23% of which are singletons. The sequences come from peripheral blood mononuclear cells (PBMCs), collected when the disease was refractory, from a patient treated with antithyroid drugs. The receptors derive from a female donor with Graves disease. Both conserved end residues are part of each CDR3. D genes are given only for firm matches. Not all rows give a size; the values are once, few, many and, for expanded clones, a class.

length: 16; V: TRBV5-1; D: .; size: .; J: TRBJ1-4; CDR3: CASRLRGQGPDEKLFF; DNA: TGCGCCAGCAGACTCCGGGGGCAGGGGCCGGATGAAAAACTGTTTTTT
length: 14; V: TRBV2; D: TRBD2; size: many; J: TRBJ2-7; CDR3: CASRGTSGRYEQYF; DNA: TGTGCCAGCAGAGGGACTAGCGGGAGGTACGAGCAGTACTTC
length: 14; V: TRBV24-1; D: .; size: few; J: TRBJ1-1; CDR3: CATSGPGGNTEAFF; DNA: TGTGCCACCAGTGGCCCGGGCGGGAACACTGAAGCTTTCTTT
length: 17; V: TRBV19; D: .; size: .; J: TRBJ2-2; CDR3: CASSITTGTGSTGELFF; DNA: TGTGCCAGTAGTATCACGACCGGTACTGGTAGCACCGGGGAGCTGTTTTTT
length: 14; V: TRBV18; D: TRBD1; size: few; J: TRBJ2-7; CDR3: CASSPDRATYEQYF; DNA: TGTGCCAGCTCACCGGACAGGGCCACCTACGAGCAGTACTTC
length: 14; V: TRBV28; D: .; size: many; J: TRBJ1-2; CDR3: CASSSAIILVDYTF; DNA: TGTGCCAGCAGTTCCGCCATTATCCTTGTCGACTACACCTTC
length: 15; V: TRBV11-2; D: .; size: .; J: TRBJ1-6; CDR3: CASSLFGTMNSPLHF; DNA: TGTGCCAGCAGCTTATTTGGGACGATGAATTCACCCCTCCACTTT
length: 13; V: TRBV27; D: .; size: few; J: TRBJ2-1; CDR3: CASSLSSSNEQFF; DNA: TGTGCCAGCAGTTTATCTAGCAGCAATGAGCAGTTCTTC
length: 10; V: TRBV12-3/TRBV12-4; D: .; size: .; J: TRBJ2-1; CDR3: CASSGGEQFF; DNA: TGTGCCAGCAGTGGCGGGGAGCAGTTCTTC
length: 13; V: TRBV30; D: .; size: many; J: TRBJ2-5; CDR3: CAWSVQNQETQYF; DNA: TGTGCCTGGAGTGTACAGAACCAAGAGACCCAGTACTTC
length: 15; V: TRBV3-1; D: TRBD2; size: .; J: TRBJ2-7; CDR3: CASSQWTSGGYEQYF; DNA: TGTGCCAGCAGCCAATGGACTAGCGGGGGCTACGAGCAGTACTTC
length: 11; V: TRBV6-1; D: .; size: many; J: TRBJ1-1; CDR3: CASTQNAEAFF; DNA: TGTGCCAGCACGCAAAATGCTGAAGCTTTCTTT
length: 18; V: TRBV9; D: TRBD2; size: .; J: TRBJ2-2; CDR3: CASSARTSGTENTGELFF; DNA: TGTGCCAGCAGCGCCAGGACTAGCGGTACCGAAAACACCGGGGAGCTGTTTTTT
length: 13; V: TRBV20-1; D: .; size: .; J: TRBJ1-1; CDR3: CSAPTALNTEAFF; DNA: TGCAGTGCTCCGACAGCGCTGAACACTGAAGCTTTCTTT
length: 14; V: TRBV28; D: TRBD1; size: many; J: TRBJ1-4; CDR3: CAGGQGGNNEKLFF; DNA: TGTGCCGGGGGACAGGGTGGTAATAATGAAAAACTGTTTTTT
length: 17; V: TRBV28; D: TRBD2; size: many; J: TRBJ2-7; CDR3: CASSLGGLAGGSREQYF; DNA: TGTGCCAGCAGTTTAGGGGGACTAGCGGGAGGATCGCGCGAGCAGTACTTC
length: 15; V: TRBV13; D: .; size: many; J: TRBJ1-4; CDR3: CASSLQGTFNEKLFF; DNA: TGTGCCAGCAGCTTACAGGGGACATTTAATGAAAAACTGTTTTTT
length: 15; V: TRBV12-3/TRBV12-4; D: TRBD2; size: many; J: TRBJ2-1; CDR3: CASNPSGGRADEQFF; DNA: TGTGCCAGCAATCCCTCGGGCGGGAGGGCTGATGAGCAGTTCTTC
length: 15; V: TRBV7-2; D: .; size: .; J: TRBJ1-2; CDR3: CASSARERGSYGYTF; DNA: TGTGCCAGCAGCGCAAGGGAGCGCGGTAGCTATGGCTACACCTTC
length: 15; V: TRBV6-1; D: TRBD1; size: few; J: TRBJ1-5; CDR3: CASSKDRSSNQPQHF; DNA: TGTGCCAGCAGTAAGGACAGGAGTAGCAATCAGCCCCAGCATTTT
length: 14; V: TRBV9; D: .; size: .; J: TRBJ2-5; CDR3: CASSVGGRKETQYF; DNA: TGTGCCAGCAGCGTAGGTGGCAGGAAAGAGACCCAGTACTTC
length: 12; V: TRBV20-1; D: TRBD1; size: .; J: TRBJ1-2; CDR3: CSAIWAGGEYTF; DNA: TGCAGTGCTATATGGGCAGGGGGTGAATACACCTTC
length: 15; V: TRBV20-1; D: TRBD2; size: .; J: TRBJ2-1; CDR3: CSARDRAGVYNEQFF; DNA: TGCAGTGCTAGAGATCGAGCGGGAGTTTACAATGAGCAGTTCTTC
length: 13; V: TRBV12-3/TRBV12-4; D: .; size: many; J: TRBJ2-7; CDR3: CASSFGQLYEQYF; DNA: TGTGCCAGCAGTTTCGGACAGCTCTACGAGCAGTACTTC
length: 14; V: TRBV12-3/TRBV12-4; D: .; size: few; J: TRBJ2-1; CDR3: CASRKRSGGGEQFF; DNA: TGTGCCAGCCGAAAGAGGTCAGGCGGCGGTGAGCAGTTCTTC
length: 14; V: TRBV5-1; D: TRBD2; size: few; J: TRBJ2-5; CDR3: CASSPTGGPETQYF; DNA: TGCGCCAGCAGCCCCACGGGGGGGCCAGAGACCCAGTACTTC
length: 13; V: TRBV24-1; D: TRBD1; size: many; J: TRBJ1-1; CDR3: CATRGQGHTEAFF; DNA: TGTGCCACCAGGGGACAGGGGCACACTGAAGCTTTCTTT
length: 18; V: TRBV7-9; D: .; size: few; J: TRBJ2-6; CDR3: CASSSGNRRYSGANVLTF; DNA: TGTGCCAGCAGCTCAGGGAACAGGCGATACTCTGGGGCCAACGTCCTGACTTTC
length: 13; V: TRBV29-1; D: .; size: .; J: TRBJ2-7; CDR3: CSVRHRRAYEQYF; DNA: TGCAGCGTCCGACACCGGCGGGCCTACGAGCAGTACTTC
length: 12; V: TRBV19; D: TRBD1; size: .; J: TRBJ2-7; CDR3: CASSSGTGEQYF; DNA: TGTGCCAGTAGTTCCGGGACAGGGGAGCAGTACTTC
length: 14; V: TRBV11-2; D: .; size: many; J: TRBJ1-4; CDR3: CASSYRAGREKLFF; DNA: TGTGCCAGCAGCTACAGGGCGGGTCGTGAAAAACTGTTTTTT
length: 15; V: TRBV5-1; D: TRBD1; size: .; J: TRBJ2-7; CDR3: CASSPGGAMSYEQYF; DNA: TGCGCCAGCAGCCCAGGGGGCGCGATGTCCTACGAGCAGTACTTC
length: 15; V: TRBV12-3/TRBV12-4; D: TRBD2; size: .; J: TRBJ2-1; CDR3: CASSLTGTNYNEQFF; DNA: TGTGCCAGCAGTTTAACCGGGACTAACTACAATGAGCAGTTCTTC
length: 16; V: TRBV6-1; D: .; size: many; J: TRBJ2-6; CDR3: CASTPGGAGGANVLTF; DNA: TGTGCCAGCACCCCTGGGGGGGCAGGTGGGGCCAACGTCCTGACTTTC
length: 13; V: TRBV9; D: .; size: many; J: TRBJ1-1; CDR3: CASSGGLNTEAFF; DNA: TGTGCCAGCAGCGGCGGACTGAACACTGAAGCTTTCTTT
length: 19; V: TRBV28; D: .; size: .; J: TRBJ2-7; CDR3: CASSLSPPWTVLQNYEQYF; DNA: TGTGCCAGCAGTTTGTCCCCCCCCTGGACAGTCCTCCAAAACTACGAGCAGTACTTC
length: 17; V: TRBV28; D: .; size: many; J: TRBJ1-2; CDR3: CASSLERGALLNYGYTF; DNA: TGTGCCAGCAGTTTGGAAAGGGGGGCACTACTTAACTATGGCTACACCTTC
length: 12; V: TRBV25-1; D: TRBD1; size: few; J: TRBJ1-1; CDR3: CATNRGDTEAFF; DNA: TGTGCCACAAACAGGGGGGACACTGAAGCTTTCTTT
length: 17; V: TRBV2; D: TRBD1; size: many; J: TRBJ2-2; CDR3: CASSEPMGQANTGELFF; DNA: TGTGCCAGCAGTGAACCCATGGGACAGGCGAACACCGGGGAGCTGTTTTTT
length: 14; V: TRBV7-3; D: .; size: many; J: TRBJ2-5; CDR3: CASSLKGNQETQYF; DNA: TGTGCCAGCAGCTTAAAGGGTAACCAAGAGACCCAGTACTTC
length: 16; V: TRBV6-5; D: .; size: many; J: TRBJ1-1; CDR3: CASSYSTPVMNTEAFF; DNA: TGTGCCAGCAGTTACTCGACCCCAGTTATGAACACTGAAGCTTTCTTT
length: 15; V: TRBV12-3/TRBV12-4; D: .; size: few; J: TRBJ2-7; CDR3: CASSLNAVASYEQYF; DNA: TGTGCCAGCAGTTTGAACGCCGTAGCAAGCTACGAGCAGTACTTC
length: 13; V: TRBV27; D: TRBD1; size: many; J: TRBJ1-5; CDR3: CASSIDRGQPQHF; DNA: TGTGCCAGCAGCATCGACAGGGGTCAGCCCCAGCATTTT
length: 16; V: TRBV7-9; D: TRBD2; size: .; J: TRBJ2-7; CDR3: CASSPRLAGVGNEQYF; DNA: TGTGCCAGCAGCCCCCGACTAGCGGGAGTTGGTAACGAGCAGTACTTC
length: 13; V: TRBV6-1; D: .; size: many; J: TRBJ2-1; CDR3: CASSDSPYNEQFF; DNA: TGTGCCAGCAGTGATTCCCCCTACAATGAGCAGTTCTTC
length: 16; V: TRBV28; D: TRBD1; size: .; J: TRBJ1-3; CDR3: CASSGPGQNSGNTIYF; DNA: TGTGCCAGCAGCGGGCCGGGACAGAATTCCGGAAACACCATATATTTT
length: 18; V: TRBV28; D: TRBD2; size: few; J: TRBJ2-1; CDR3: CASIPFQGLAGGTNEQFF; DNA: TGTGCCAGCATCCCCTTTCAGGGGCTAGCGGGAGGGACGAATGAGCAGTTCTTC
length: 13; V: TRBV20-1; D: .; size: many; J: TRBJ2-7; CDR3: CSASDLQAGEQYF; DNA: TGCAGTGCTAGCGATTTACAGGCGGGGGAGCAGTACTTC
length: 16; V: TRBV28; D: TRBD1; size: many; J: TRBJ1-5; CDR3: CASSPLDRGRVQPQHF; DNA: TGTGCCAGCAGTCCCTTAGACAGGGGGCGCGTCCAGCCCCAGCATTTT
length: 13; V: TRBV9; D: .; size: many; J: TRBJ2-2; CDR3: CASSKAGVGELFF; DNA: TGTGCCAGCAGCAAAGCCGGAGTCGGGGAGCTGTTTTTT
length: 15; V: TRBV5-1; D: .; size: .; J: TRBJ1-3; CDR3: CASSFGGGAGNTIYF; DNA: TGTGCCAGCAGCTTCGGGGGAGGTGCTGGAAACACCATATATTTT
length: 15; V: TRBV2; D: .; size: .; J: TRBJ2-1; CDR3: CASSRDQALDVEQFF; DNA: TGTGCCAGCAGTAGGGACCAGGCACTGGATGTTGAGCAGTTCTTC
length: 13; V: TRBV12-3/TRBV12-4; D: TRBD2; size: many; J: TRBJ2-7; CDR3: CASSLAGGYQQYF; DNA: TGTGCCAGCAGCTTGGCGGGGGGCTATCAGCAGTACTTC
length: 15; V: TRBV15; D: TRBD2; size: many; J: TRBJ2-7; CDR3: CATSRVWTSGYEQYF; DNA: TGTGCCACCAGCAGAGTCTGGACTAGCGGTTACGAGCAGTACTTC
length: 15; V: TRBV28; D: .; size: many; J: TRBJ2-5; CDR3: CASLGLRSIQETQYF; DNA: TGTGCCAGCCTTGGACTCCGAAGCATCCAAGAGACCCAGTACTTC
length: 15; V: TRBV2; D: .; size: many; J: TRBJ2-7; CDR3: CARGTEEGHAYEQYF; DNA: TGTGCCAGGGGGACCGAGGAGGGCCACGCCTACGAGCAGTACTTC
length: 13; V: TRBV2; D: .; size: many; J: TRBJ2-7; CDR3: CATGGAGSYEQYF; DNA: TGTGCCACCGGGGGTGCGGGGTCCTACGAGCAGTACTTC
length: 14; V: TRBV28; D: .; size: many; J: TRBJ2-5; CDR3: CASSLVGGGETQYF; DNA: TGTGCCAGCAGTTTAGTCGGGGGAGGAGAGACCCAGTACTTC
length: 15; V: TRBV11-2; D: .; size: many; J: TRBJ1-1; CDR3: CASSPYGPGNTEAFF; DNA: TGTGCCAGCAGCCCCTACGGCCCCGGGAACACTGAAGCTTTCTTT
length: 15; V: TRBV28; D: .; size: many; J: TRBJ1-1; CDR3: CASSLRRGMFTEAFF; DNA: TGTGCCAGCAGTCTTCGAAGGGGGATGTTCACTGAAGCTTTCTTT